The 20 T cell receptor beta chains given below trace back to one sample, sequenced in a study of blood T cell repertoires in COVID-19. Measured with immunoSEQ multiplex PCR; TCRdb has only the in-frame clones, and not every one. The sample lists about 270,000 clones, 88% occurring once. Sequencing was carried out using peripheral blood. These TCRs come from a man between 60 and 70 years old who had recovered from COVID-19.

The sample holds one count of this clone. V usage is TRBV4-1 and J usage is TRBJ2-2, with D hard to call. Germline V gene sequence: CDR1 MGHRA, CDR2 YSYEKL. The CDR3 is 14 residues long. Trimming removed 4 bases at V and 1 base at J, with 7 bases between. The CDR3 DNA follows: TGCGCCAGCAGCCGAGGCGAGAACACCGGGGAGCTGTTTTTT. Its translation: CASSRGENTGELFF.

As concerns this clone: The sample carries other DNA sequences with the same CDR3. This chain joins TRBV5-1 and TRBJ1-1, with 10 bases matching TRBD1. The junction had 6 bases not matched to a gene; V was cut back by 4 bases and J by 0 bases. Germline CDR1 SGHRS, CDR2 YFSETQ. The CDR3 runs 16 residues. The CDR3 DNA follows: TGCGCCAGCAGCCCAGGGACAGGGGTAATGAACACTGAAGCTTTCTTT. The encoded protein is CASSPGTGVMNTEAFF.

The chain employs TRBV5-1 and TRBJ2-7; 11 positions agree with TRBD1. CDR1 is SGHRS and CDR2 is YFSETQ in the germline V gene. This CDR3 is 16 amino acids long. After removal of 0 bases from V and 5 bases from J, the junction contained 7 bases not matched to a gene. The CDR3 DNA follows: TGCGCCAGCAGCTTGGTTACTGGACAGGGGGCGAACGAGCAGTACTTC. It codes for CASSLVTGQGANEQYF.

CDR3 in amino acids: CASSQSGGRTYTQYF. The CDR3 coding sequence is TGCGCCAGCAGCCAATCAGGGGGCCGCACCTATACGCAGTATTTT. The chain joins TRBV4-1 to TRBJ2-3; 8 positions agree with TRBD1. Trimming removed 2 bases from V and 7 bases from J; junction bases left unmatched: 8. Germline V gene sequence: CDR1 MGHRA, CDR2 YSYEKL. The CDR3 has 15 residues.

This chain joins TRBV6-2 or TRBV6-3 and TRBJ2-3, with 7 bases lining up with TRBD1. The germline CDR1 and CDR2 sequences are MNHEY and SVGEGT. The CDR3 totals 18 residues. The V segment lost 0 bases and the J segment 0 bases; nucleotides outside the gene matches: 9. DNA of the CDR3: TGTGCCAGCAGTTACTCACTCCTCCAGGGGGAGAGCACAGATACGCAGTATTTT. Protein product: CASSYSLLQGESTDTQYF.

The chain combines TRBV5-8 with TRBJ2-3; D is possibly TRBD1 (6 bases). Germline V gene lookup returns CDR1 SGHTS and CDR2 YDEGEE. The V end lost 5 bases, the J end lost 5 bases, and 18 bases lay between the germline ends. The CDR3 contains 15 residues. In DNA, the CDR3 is TGTGCCAGCAGTTACCAACAGGGTGCGGGAGATACGCAGTATTTT. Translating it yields CASSYQQGAGDTQYF.

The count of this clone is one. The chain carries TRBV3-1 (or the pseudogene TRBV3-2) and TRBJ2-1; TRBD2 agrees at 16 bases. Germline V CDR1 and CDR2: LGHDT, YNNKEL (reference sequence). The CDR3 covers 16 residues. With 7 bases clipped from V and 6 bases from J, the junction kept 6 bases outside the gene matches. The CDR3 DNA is TGTGCCAGCACCTCGGGACTAGCGGGGGGGTTCAATGAGCAGTTCTTC. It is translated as CASTSGLAGGFNEQFF.

The CDR3 loop is CASSPLLQGPNTGELFF. The CDR3 nucleotides are TGTGCCAGCAGTCCACTTTTACAGGGACCGAACACCGGGGAGCTGTTTTTT. The V gene is TRBV6-6, the J gene TRBJ2-2; TRBD1 might be the D (6 bases). The CDR3 covers 17 residues. Trimming left V 5 bases short and J 0 bases short, with 16 bases between. Germline CDR1 MNHNY, CDR2 SVGAGI (reference sequence).

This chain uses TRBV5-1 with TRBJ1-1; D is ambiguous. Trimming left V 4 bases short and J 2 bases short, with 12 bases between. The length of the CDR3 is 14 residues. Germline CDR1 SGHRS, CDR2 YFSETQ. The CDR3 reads CASSVDQVNTEAFF. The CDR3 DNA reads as TGCGCCAGCAGCGTAGACCAGGTAAACACTGAAGCTTTCTTT.

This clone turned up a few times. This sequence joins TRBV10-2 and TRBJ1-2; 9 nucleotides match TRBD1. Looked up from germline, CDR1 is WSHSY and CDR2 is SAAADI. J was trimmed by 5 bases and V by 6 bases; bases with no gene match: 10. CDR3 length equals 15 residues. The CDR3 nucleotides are TGCGCCAGCAGCGAAACCACAGGGGGCGCGTATGGCTACACCTTC. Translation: CASSETTGGAYGYTF.

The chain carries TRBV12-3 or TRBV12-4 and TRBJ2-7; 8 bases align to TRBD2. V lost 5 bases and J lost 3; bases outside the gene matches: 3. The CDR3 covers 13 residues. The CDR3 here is CASSAGLGYEQYF. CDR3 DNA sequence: TGTGCCAGCAGTGCGGGACTAGGCTACGAGCAGTACTTC.

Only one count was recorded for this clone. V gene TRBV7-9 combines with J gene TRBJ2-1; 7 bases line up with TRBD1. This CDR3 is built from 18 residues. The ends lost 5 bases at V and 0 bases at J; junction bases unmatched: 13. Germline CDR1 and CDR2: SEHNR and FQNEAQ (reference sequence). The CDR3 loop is CASSVEDRIVHSYNEQFF. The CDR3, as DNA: TGTGCCAGCAGCGTAGAGGACAGGATAGTTCACTCCTACAATGAGCAGTTCTTC.

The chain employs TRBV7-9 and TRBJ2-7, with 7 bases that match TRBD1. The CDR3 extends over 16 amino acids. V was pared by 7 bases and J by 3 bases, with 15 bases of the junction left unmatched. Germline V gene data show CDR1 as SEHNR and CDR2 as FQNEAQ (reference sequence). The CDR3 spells CASTPDGTEGYYEQYF. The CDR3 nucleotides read TGTGCCAGCACCCCGGACGGGACAGAGGGTTACTACGAGCAGTACTTC.

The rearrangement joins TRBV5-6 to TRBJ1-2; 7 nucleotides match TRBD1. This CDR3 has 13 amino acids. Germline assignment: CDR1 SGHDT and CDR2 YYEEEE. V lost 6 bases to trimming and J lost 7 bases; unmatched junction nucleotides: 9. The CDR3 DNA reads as TGTGCCAGCAACCCGAGGACAGGCAGTGGCTACACCTTC. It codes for CASNPRTGSGYTF.

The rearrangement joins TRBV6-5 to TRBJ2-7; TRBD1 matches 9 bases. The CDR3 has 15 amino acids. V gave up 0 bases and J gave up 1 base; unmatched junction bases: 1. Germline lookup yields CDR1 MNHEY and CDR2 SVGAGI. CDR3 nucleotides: TGTGCCAGCAGTTACTCGACAGGGGGATCCTACGAGCAGTACTTC. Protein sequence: CASSYSTGGSYEQYF.

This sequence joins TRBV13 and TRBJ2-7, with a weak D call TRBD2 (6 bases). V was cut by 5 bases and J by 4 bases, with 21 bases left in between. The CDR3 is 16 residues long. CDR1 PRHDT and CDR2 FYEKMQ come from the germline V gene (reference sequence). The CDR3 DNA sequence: TGTGCCAGCAGCCCGAAAAATGGGGGACTGAATTACGAGCAGTACTTC. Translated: CASSPKNGGLNYEQYF.

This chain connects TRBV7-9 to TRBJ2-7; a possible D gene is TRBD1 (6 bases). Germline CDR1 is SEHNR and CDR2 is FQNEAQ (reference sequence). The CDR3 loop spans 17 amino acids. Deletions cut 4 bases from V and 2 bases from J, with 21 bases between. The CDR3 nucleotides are TGTGCCAGCAGCTATAGAACTCTACAGGACAGCCCCTACGAGCAGTACTTC. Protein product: CASSYRTLQDSPYEQYF. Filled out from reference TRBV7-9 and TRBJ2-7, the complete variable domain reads DTGVSQNPRHKITKRGQNVTFRCDPISEHNRLYWYRQTLGQGPEFLTYFQNEAQLEKSRLLSDRFSAERPKGSFSTLEIQRTEQGDSAMYLCASSYRTLQDSPYEQYFGPGTRLTVT.

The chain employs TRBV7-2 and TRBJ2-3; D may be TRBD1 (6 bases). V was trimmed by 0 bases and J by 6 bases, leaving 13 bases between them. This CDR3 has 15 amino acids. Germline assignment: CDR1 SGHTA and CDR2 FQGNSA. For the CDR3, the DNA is TGTGCCAGCAGCTTAGCGGGGGCCCCTAGGGATACGCAGTATTTT. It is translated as CASSLAGAPRDTQYF.

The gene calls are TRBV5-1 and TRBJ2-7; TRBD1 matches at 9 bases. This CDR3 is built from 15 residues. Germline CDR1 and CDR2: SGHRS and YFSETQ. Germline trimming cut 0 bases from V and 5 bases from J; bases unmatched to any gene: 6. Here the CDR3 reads CASSLDRGRWNEQYF. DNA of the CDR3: TGCGCCAGCAGCTTGGACAGGGGGCGTTGGAACGAGCAGTACTTC. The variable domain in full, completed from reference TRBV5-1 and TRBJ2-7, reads KAGVTQTPRYLIKTRGQQVTLSCSPISGHRSVSWYQQTPGQGLQFLFEYFSETQRNKGNFPGRFSGRQFSNSRSEMNVSTLELGDSALYLCASSLDRGRWNEQYFGPGTRLTVT.

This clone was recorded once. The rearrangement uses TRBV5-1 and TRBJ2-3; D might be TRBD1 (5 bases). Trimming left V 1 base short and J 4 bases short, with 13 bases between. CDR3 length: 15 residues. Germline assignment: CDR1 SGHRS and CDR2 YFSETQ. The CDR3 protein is CASSLFWGQSDTQYF. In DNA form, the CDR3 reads TGCGCCAGCAGCTTGTTCTGGGGCCAGTCAGATACGCAGTATTTT.